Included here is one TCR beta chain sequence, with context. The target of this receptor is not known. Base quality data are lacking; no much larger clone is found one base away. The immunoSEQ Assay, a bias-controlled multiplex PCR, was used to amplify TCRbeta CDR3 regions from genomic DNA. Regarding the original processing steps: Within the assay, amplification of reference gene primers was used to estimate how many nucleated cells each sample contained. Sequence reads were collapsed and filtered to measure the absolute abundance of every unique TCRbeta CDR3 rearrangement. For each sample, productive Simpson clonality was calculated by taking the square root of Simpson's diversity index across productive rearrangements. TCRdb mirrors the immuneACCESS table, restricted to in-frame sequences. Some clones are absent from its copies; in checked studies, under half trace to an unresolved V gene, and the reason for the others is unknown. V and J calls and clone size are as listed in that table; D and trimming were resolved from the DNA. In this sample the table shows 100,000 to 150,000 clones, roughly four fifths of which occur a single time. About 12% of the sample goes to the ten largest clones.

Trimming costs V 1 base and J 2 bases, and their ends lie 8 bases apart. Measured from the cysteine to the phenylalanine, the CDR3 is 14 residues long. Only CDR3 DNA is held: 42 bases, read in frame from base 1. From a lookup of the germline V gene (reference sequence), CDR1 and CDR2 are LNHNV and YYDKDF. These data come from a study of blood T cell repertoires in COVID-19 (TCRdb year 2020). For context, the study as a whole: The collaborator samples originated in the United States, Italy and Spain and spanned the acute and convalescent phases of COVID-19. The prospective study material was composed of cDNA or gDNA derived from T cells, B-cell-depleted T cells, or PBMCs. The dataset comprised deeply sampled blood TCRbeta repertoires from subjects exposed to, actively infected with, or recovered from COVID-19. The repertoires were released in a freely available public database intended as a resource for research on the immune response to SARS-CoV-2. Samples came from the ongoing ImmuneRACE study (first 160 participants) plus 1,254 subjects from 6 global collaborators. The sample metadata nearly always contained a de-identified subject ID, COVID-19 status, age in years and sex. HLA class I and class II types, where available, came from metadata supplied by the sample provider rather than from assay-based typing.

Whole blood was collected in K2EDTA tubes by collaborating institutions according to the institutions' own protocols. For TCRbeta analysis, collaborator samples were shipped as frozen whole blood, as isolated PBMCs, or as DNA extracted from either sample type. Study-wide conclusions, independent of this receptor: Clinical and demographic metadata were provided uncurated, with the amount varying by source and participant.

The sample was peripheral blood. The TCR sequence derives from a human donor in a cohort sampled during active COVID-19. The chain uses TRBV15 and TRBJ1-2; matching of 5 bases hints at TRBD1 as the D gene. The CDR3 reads CATSRVGGNYGYTF. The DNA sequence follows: TGTGCCACCAGCAGAGTCGGGGGGAACTATGGCTACACCTTC.